The sequence of this TCR beta chain was determined in a study of beta chain features in type 1 diabetes (dated by TCRdb to 2016 to 2019). At the level of the whole study: Mean age, gender distribution, total cell number and subset yield did not differ between patients and healthy donors. Regulatory and stem cell-like memory subsets were isolated from only 8 patients and 8 healthy donors, whereas naive and central memory subsets came from all 28 donors. Across all samples, approximately 98,000,000 sorted cells were examined, and cell number per subset correlated strongly with RNA yield. The study compared TCRB repertoires of sorted circulating CD4+ T cell subsets between recently diagnosed type 1 diabetes patients and matched healthy donors.

Broader findings and caveats from the paper: Naive, central memory and regulatory TCRB repertoires appeared to be more alike among patients than among healthy donors. PCR may preferentially amplify shorter templates, but because patient and control samples were amplified and corrected together, any resulting skew would affect both groups equally. At VDJ recombination sites, patients with type 1 diabetes made fewer insertions and deleted more nucleotides, a pattern implying thymic rearrangement abnormalities. Because cDNA was sequenced instead of genomic DNA, highly expressing activated cells could be over-represented, though the groups showed no difference in activation or CD3 levels. Only small numbers of individuals were included in the HLA sub-analyses, which left unresolved whether HLA type had any influence on TCRB rearrangement. In all four CD4+ subsets, TCRB CDR3 length was moderately but significantly shorter in type 1 diabetes patients.

From each donor, a single peripheral blood sample of about 110 mL on average was drawn into heparinised tubes. Using a panel that included CD45RO, CCR7, CD25, CD127, CD95 and CD27, naive, central memory, regulatory and stem cell-like memory CD4+ T cells were sorted on a BD FACSAria II. Every sorted population had a purity above 95%. PBMCs were isolated right away by Lymphoprep density gradient centrifugation and were stained directly, without culture. Samples were stained and sorted in pairs, with one healthy donor and one patient per experiment, so that batch effects were minimized. Comments on this clone: The antigen it binds to is not known. Base qualities are not at hand, and no much larger clone is one base apart. The sample contains more than one DNA sequence encoding this CDR3.

All of the isolated RNA was reverse transcribed with the High Capacity cDNA Reverse Transcription Kit, so expressed TCRB transcripts were sequenced. Deep immunoSEQ sequencing was applied to naive, central memory and regulatory T cell samples, giving an average of around 4 million total reads per sample. Sorted cells were lysed in RLT buffer and RNA was extracted with DNase-treated RNeasy Micro or Mini kits, depending on cell number. To prevent cross-contamination, every cell subset was processed on its own, while patient and healthy donor samples were processed together. The immunoSEQ multiplex PCR was used to amplify TCRB sequences from cDNA, yielding 87-bp fragments that span the CDR3 region. Sequencing of the amplicons was done on the Illumina HiSeq platform. The authors' pipeline ran thus. Synthetic template baselines were used to correct PCR bias computationally, reads within Hamming distance 2 were collapsed together, and singletons that could not be merged were discarded. By aligning reads against IMGT, V, D and J genes, CDR3 length, and insertions or deletions at six rearrangement sites were assigned. Within each subset, clonotype counts were normalized to sorted cell number, after which true diversity and Gini coefficients were computed with the tcR R package. The overlap coefficient, calculated on TCRB nucleotide sequences, was used to quantify repertoire sharing. The source is immuneACCESS, and TCRdb retained only in-frame sequences with V and J called. Part of the clones is not carried over; for the studies checked, unresolved V genes explain less than half of this, and the remainder is unexplained. V, J and clone size reflect that table, while D and trimming were determined from the DNA. Across this sample there are 200,000 to 250,000 clones, with 25% to 30% seen only once. The ten largest clones capture roughly 4% of the sample.

For CDR1 and CDR2, the germline V gene (reference sequence) lists SGHNT and YYREEE. Counted from cysteine to phenylalanine, this CDR3 has 13 amino acids. Only CDR3 DNA is held: 39 bases, read in frame from base 1. Deletion took 5 bases off V and 1 base off J, with a span of 9 bases between the germline ends. The sequence derives from a man aged 25-45 years in good health. The chain links TRBV5-4 with TRBJ2-5; no D gene call is confident. Sequenced material: central memory CD4+ T cells from blood. CDR3 protein: CASSPRSQETQYF. The DNA is TGTGCCAGCAGTCCAAGATCCCAAGAGACCCAGTACTTC. With the rest looked up from the reference TRBV5-4 and TRBJ2-5 genes rather than sequenced, the full variable domain is ETGVTQSPTHLIKTRGQQVTLRCSSQSGHNTVSWYQQALGQGPQFIFQYYREEENGRGNFPPRFSGLQFPNYSSELNVNALELDDSALYLCASSPRSQETQYFGPGTRLLVL.